Following are 11 T cell receptor beta chains from one sample sequenced in a study of OX40 agonist ivuxolimab in advanced cancers. The assay was immunoSEQ multiplex PCR, and TCRdb's table has in-frame clones only and misses some. This repertoire shows fewer than 60,000 clones, 80% to 90% found once; its top ten account for roughly 13%. Sequenced here: CD4+ or CD8+ T cells sorted from blood, sampled in a trial of the OX40 agonist ivuxolimab. The receptor source for this set is an adult with an advanced solid tumor such as melanoma, head and neck, liver or kidney cancer.

The genes are TRBV6-5 and TRBJ2-7, with TRBD1 as a possible D gene (5 bases). The germline CDR1 and CDR2 sequences are MNHEY and SVGAGI. The CDR3 is made up of 12 amino acids. Trimming cost V 5 bases and J 5 bases, with 10 bases left between them. The CDR3, as DNA: TGTGCCAGCAGTCCCGACAGCGACGAGCAGTACTTC. It translates to CASSPDSDEQYF.

The rearrangement joins TRBV6-5 to TRBJ2-7; D not certain. V was cut by 0 bases and J by 5 bases, with 14 bases left in between. The CDR3 has 15 amino acids. CDR1 is MNHEY and CDR2 is SVGAGI in the germline V gene. Here the CDR3 reads CASSYSTGSPDEQYF. In DNA, the CDR3 is TGTGCCAGCAGTTACTCGACCGGGTCCCCCGACGAGCAGTACTTC.

The chain has TRBV4-1 and TRBJ1-1; D gene unclear. CDR1 and CDR2 (germline): MGHRA, YSYEKL. CDR3 length: 14 residues. Trimming removed 1 base at V and 3 bases at J, with 9 bases between. In nucleotides, the CDR3 is TGCGCCAGCAGCCAAGGTGGGCCATACACTGAAGCTTTCTTT. Translated, it gives CASSQGGPYTEAFF.

V gene TRBV30 combines with J gene TRBJ2-3; TRBD2 aligns across 12 bases. CDR3 length equals 14 residues. The V segment lost 5 bases and the J segment 0 bases; nucleotides outside the gene matches: 0. Germline CDR1 and CDR2: GTSNPN and SVGIG (reference sequence). The CDR3 reads CAWGLAGSTDTQYF. DNA of the CDR3: TGTGCCTGGGGACTAGCGGGAAGCACAGATACGCAGTATTTT. Together with reference TRBV30 and TRBJ2-3, the CDR3 gives the full variable domain: SQTIHQWPATLVQPVGSPLSLECTVEGTSNPNLYWYRQAAGRGLQLLFYSVGIGQISSEVPQNLSASRPQDRQFILSSKKLLLSDSGFYLCAWGLAGSTDTQYFGPGTRLTVL.

The rearrangement uses TRBV5-4 and TRBJ1-1; TRBD1 is a possible D gene (5 bases). Germline V gene data show CDR1 as SGHNT and CDR2 as YYREEE (reference sequence). Deletions cut 0 bases from V and 5 bases from J, with 11 bases between. This CDR3 comprises 14 residues. The DNA for the CDR3 is TGTGCCAGCAGCTTGGGGGTAGGGGCTACTGAAGCTTTCTTT. This gives the protein CASSLGVGATEAFF.

This clone was recorded many times. The gene calls are TRBV11-2 and TRBJ1-2; no clear D. This CDR3 is 14 amino acids long. Trimming took off 0 bases at V and 6 bases at J, with 11 bases between the two ends. Germline V CDR1 and CDR2: SGHAT, FQNNGV. As DNA, the CDR3 is TGTGCCAGCAGCTTAGATCCGAGGGATCATGGCTACACCTTC. Its translation: CASSLDPRDHGYTF.

This chain connects TRBV2 to TRBJ2-7, with D tentatively TRBD2 (5 bases). Germline V gives CDR1 SNHLY, CDR2 FYNNEI. CDR3 length: 15 amino acids. Trimming cost V 10 bases and J 3 bases, with 22 bases left between them. CDR3 in amino acids: CAILTRTDDFYEQYF. The CDR3 DNA sequence: TGTGCCATCCTTACTAGGACGGACGATTTCTACGAGCAGTACTTC.

This sequence joins TRBV6-6 and TRBJ1-4; no clear D. Trimming cost V 3 bases and J 6 bases, with 5 bases left between them. Germline V gives CDR1 MNHNY, CDR2 SVGAGI (reference sequence). The CDR3 totals 12 residues. The CDR3 nucleotides are TGTGCCAGCAGTTATGGGGATGAAAAACTGTTTTTT. It is translated as CASSYGDEKLFF.

This chain uses TRBV11-2 with TRBJ2-1; 10 bases are a match to TRBD2. CDR3 size: 15 residues. The trim removed 8 bases at V and 6 bases at J, leaving 10 bases unmatched. In germline, CDR1 is SGHAT, CDR2 FQNNGV. The DNA for the CDR3 is TGTGCCAGCTCTTCCGCTAGCGGGGGTATCAATGAGCAGTTCTTC. Amino acids: CASSSASGGINEQFF.

The chain has TRBV7-2 and TRBJ1-3; tentatively, D is TRBD1 (6 bases). The CDR3 has 14 residues. Germline CDR1 SGHTA, CDR2 FQGNSA. Between the trimmed V and J ends, which lost 1 base and 8 bases, there was a span of 12 bases. In DNA form, the CDR3 reads TGTGCCAGCAGCTTAGATATAGGGGGAGACACCATATATTTT. Its translation is CASSLDIGGDTIYF.

This chain links TRBV9 with TRBJ1-2, with D hard to call. The CDR3 has 14 residues. Germline loops: CDR1 SGDLS, CDR2 YYNGEE. Trimming removed 0 bases at V and 0 bases at J, with 6 bases between. The CDR3 DNA follows: TGTGCCAGCAGCGTAGGCAACCCTAACTATGGCTACACCTTC. Its translation is CASSVGNPNYGYTF.